A selection of T cell receptor beta chains follows, all from one sample in a study of cytomegalovirus exposure and HLA in healthy donors. Sequencing used immunoSEQ multiplex PCR; TCRdb keeps in-frame clones, though not all of them. This sample has 110,000 or so clones, with roughly 72% found just once. The material sequenced was PBMCs. Every receptor here comes from a woman in her thirties or forties in good health and CMV-seropositive. Each CDR3 is given with its conserved first and last residue. A D gene is named only where the DNA matches it firmly. Clone size is stated in some rows and not others, as once, few, many or a class when expanded.

TRBJ2-3,TRBD1,TRBV18,-,TGTGCCAGCTCGGGCGGACAGGGGTACACAGATACGCAGTATTTT,CASSGGQGYTDTQYF
TRBJ2-5,-,TRBV7-7,-,TGTGCTAGCAGCTCCTCCGGAGGGTCGGATGGGACCCAGTACTTC,CASSSSGGSDGTQYF
TRBJ1-5,TRBD1,TRBV19,-,TGTGCCAGTAGTAAGGCGGAGGGGGCACATCAGCCCCAGCATTTT,CASSKAEGAHQPQHF
TRBJ2-7,-,TRBV7-9,-,TGTGCCAGCAGCTCTGCCTTGAGTGCTCCGAGGTACGAGCAGTACTTC,CASSSALSAPRYEQYF
TRBJ2-2,-,TRBV5-6,-,TGTGCCAGCAGCTTGGGGGCTATTATGAACACCGGGGAGCTGTTTTTT,CASSLGAIMNTGELFF
TRBJ2-7,TRBD1,TRBV7-8,-,TGTGCCAGCAGCCAGGACAGGGGGAACGAGCAGTACTTC,CASSQDRGNEQYF
TRBJ2-5,TRBD2,TRBV6-5,few,TGTGCCAGCAGTTATTCCCTAGCGGCCCTGGAGACCCAGTACTTC,CASSYSLAALETQYF
TRBJ2-5,TRBD2,TRBV11-1,-,TGTGCCAGCAGCCTCGGGGCGAGCGGGGACCAGTACTTC,CASSLGASGDQYF
TRBJ1-5,TRBD1,TRBV30,-,TGTGCCTGGAGTGTACCGGGGACAGGTAATCAGCCCCAGCATTTT,CAWSVPGTGNQPQHF
TRBJ2-1,TRBD2,TRBV30,-,TGTGCCTGGAGTGTAGGGCTAGCGGGACTAGCTGAGCAGTTCTTC,CAWSVGLAGLAEQFF
TRBJ2-6,-,TRBV7-3,-,TGTGCCAGCAGCCAAGGGGGGGTTGGGGCCAACGTCCTGACTTTC,CASSQGGVGANVLTF
TRBJ2-7,TRBD1,TRBV27,-,TGTGCCAGCAGTTTATACAGGGGAAAGTACGAGCAGTACTTC,CASSLYRGKYEQYF
TRBJ2-7,TRBD1,TRBV9,-,TGTGCCAGCAGCGTAGGGACAGGGGGCGGAGGGCAGTACTTC,CASSVGTGGGGQYF
TRBJ2-1,TRBD2,TRBV10-3,-,TGTGCCATCAGTGTTCTAGCGGTCAACACGAATGAGCAGTTCTTC,CAISVLAVNTNEQFF
TRBJ1-5,TRBD1,TRBV28,-,TGTGCCAGCAGGACAGGGGCGAGTCAGCCCCAGCATTTT,CASRTGASQPQHF
TRBJ2-3,-,TRBV7-9,-,TGTGCCAGCAGCCCTACTGGGGACAAAGAGTATTTT,CASSPTGDKEYF
TRBJ2-7,-,TRBV11-3,once,TGTGCCAGCAGTCGTTCTCCCTACGAGCAGTACTTC,CASSRSPYEQYF
TRBJ1-2,TRBD1,TRBV29-1,-,TGCAGCGCCAACCGGGACAGCCTTTATGGCTACACCTTC,CSANRDSLYGYTF
TRBJ2-5,TRBD2,TRBV5-1,-,TGCGCCAGCAGCCCTAGCGGGGGGGCTTCAGAGACCCAGTACTTC,CASSPSGGASETQYF
TRBJ2-6,-,TRBV5-8,-,TGTGCCAGCAGTTCCTGGACAGCTCACTTCTCTGGGGCCAACGTCCTGACTTTC,CASSSWTAHFSGANVLTF
TRBJ1-1,-,TRBV5-4,few,TGTGCCTCCCAGGGGCAGCTGAACACTGAAGCTTTCTTT,CASQGQLNTEAFF
TRBJ2-1,TRBD1,TRBV7-7,-,TGTGCTAGCAGCTTAGGACAGGGCGAACTTAATGAGCAGTTCTTC,CASSLGQGELNEQFF
TRBJ2-5,TRBD2,TRBV11-2,-,TGTGCCAGCAGCACTAGGACTAGCGGGAATCAAGAGACCCAGTACTTC,CASSTRTSGNQETQYF
TRBJ2-3,-,TRBV7-9,-,TGTGCCAGCAGCACCAGGGGTGAGGGCACAGATACGCAGTATTTT,CASSTRGEGTDTQYF
TRBJ1-2,TRBD1,TRBV19,-,TGTGCCAGTAGTACGGACAGGCTCCTCTATGGCTACACCTTC,CASSTDRLLYGYTF
TRBJ2-1,TRBD2,TRBV5-4,-,TGTGCCAGCAGCAAAGGGACTAGCCAAGACAATGAGCAGTTCTTC,CASSKGTSQDNEQFF
TRBJ2-2,TRBD2,TRBV18,-,TGTGCCAGCTCACCACCCCCGCGGGGGACCGCGAACACCGGGGAGCTGTTTTTT,CASSPPPRGTANTGELFF
TRBJ2-2,TRBD1,TRBV4-3,-,TGCGCCAGCAGCCTTGATAGGGACAGTAACACCGGGGAGCTGTTTTTT,CASSLDRDSNTGELFF
TRBJ1-5,-,TRBV27,-,TGTGCCAGCAGTTCAGGCCGGGGGGTTAGAGGCAATCAGCCCCAGCATTTT,CASSSGRGVRGNQPQHF
TRBJ2-3,TRBD2,TRBV7-6,-,TGTGCCAGCAGCTCGACTAGCGGACCCACAGATACGCAGTATTTT,CASSSTSGPTDTQYF
TRBJ1-1,TRBD1,TRBV19,-,TGTGCCAGTAGTAGACAGGGGGAGTTCACTGAAGCTTTCTTT,CASSRQGEFTEAFF
TRBJ2-5,TRBD1,TRBV7-7,-,TGTGCTAGCAGCTTAGGGACAGGGGAGAGGGAGACCCAGTACTTC,CASSLGTGERETQYF
TRBJ2-1,-,TRBV9,-,TGTGCCAGCAGATTCGGACTGGGGGCCCACAATGAGCAGTTCTTC,CASRFGLGAHNEQFF
TRBJ2-5,TRBD2,TRBV19,few,TGTGCCAGTAGTGGGGGACTACAAGAGACCCAGTACTTC,CASSGGLQETQYF
TRBJ2-6,-,TRBV19,-,TGTGCCAGTTCCCTACGGGGGTCTGGGGCCAACGTCCTGACTTTC,CASSLRGSGANVLTF
TRBJ2-5,TRBD1,TRBV7-9,-,TGTGCCAGCACCGTAGGACAGGGAAAAGAGACCCAGTACTTC,CASTVGQGKETQYF
TRBJ2-3,-,TRBV27,-,TGTGCCAGCAGGAGGGCCTCGGATACGCAGTATTTT,CASRRASDTQYF
TRBJ2-7,TRBD1,TRBV5-4,few,TGTGCCAGCAGCCCCCCCCAGGGGGCCTTTTACGAGCAGTACTTC,CASSPPQGAFYEQYF
TRBJ2-1,TRBD2,TRBV11-3,-,TGTGCCAGCAGCCTAGCGGGGAGCTCCTACAATGAGCAGTTCTTC,CASSLAGSSYNEQFF